A single sample is the source of the 8 T cell receptor beta chains below, sequenced in a study of graft-versus-host responses after intestinal transplantation. This table comes from immunoSEQ multiplex PCR, and its TCRdb copy is limited to in-frame clones, with some not included. The repertoire holds roughly 80,000 clones, around 87% seen once, with around 8% in the top ten. The antigens for these receptors are not known. Sequencing was performed on unstimulated CD8+ T cells sorted from spleen or lymph node cells, taken before transplant. The receptors derive from a human donor who was the organ donor for an intestinal transplant.

This clone showed up just once. The chain recombines TRBV14 with TRBJ2-7; D gene ambiguous. Trimming took off 0 bases at V and 1 base at J, with 10 bases between the two ends. This CDR3 comprises 15 residues. CDR1 and CDR2 (germline): SGHDN, FVKESK. The CDR3 loop is CASSQDGGWSYEQYF. The CDR3 coding sequence is TGTGCCAGCAGCCAAGACGGCGGCTGGTCCTACGAGCAGTACTTC. The complete variable domain, with remaining parts taken from reference TRBV14 and TRBJ2-7, reads EAGVTQFPSHSVIEKGQTVTLRCDPISGHDNLYWYRRVMGKEIKFLLHFVKESKQDESGMPNNRFLAERTGGTYSTLKVQPAELEDSGVYFCASSQDGGWSYEQYFGPGTRLTVT.

The chain employs TRBV29-1 and TRBJ2-7; tentatively, D is TRBD1 (6 bases). The V gene lost 2 bases and the J gene lost 0 bases, with 17 bases spanning the gap. CDR3 size: 16 residues. Germline CDR1 and CDR2: SQVTM and ANQGSEA. CDR3 residues: CSVESSTRGSSYEQYF. DNA of the CDR3: TGCAGCGTTGAAAGTTCGACGAGGGGGAGCTCCTACGAGCAGTACTTC.

The rearrangement joins TRBV6-5 to TRBJ1-5; D is unclear. The CDR3 sequence is 12 residues long. Germline V CDR1 and CDR2: MNHEY, SVGAGI. The V gene lost 5 bases and the J gene lost 6 bases, with 8 bases spanning the gap. For the CDR3, the DNA is TGTGCCAGCAGTGAACTTAGTCAGCCCCAGCATTTT. It specifies CASSELSQPQHF.

V gene TRBV30 combines with J gene TRBJ2-1; D tentatively reads TRBD1 or TRBD2 (5 bases each). The CDR3 loop spans 14 amino acids. Germline V gene sequence: CDR1 GTSNPN, CDR2 SVGIG (reference sequence). V was shortened by 4 bases and J by 0 bases, with 10 bases between the two germline ends. The CDR3 bases are TGTGCCTGGATCAAAGGGACCTCCTACAATGAGCAGTTCTTC. Its protein product is CAWIKGTSYNEQFF.

The chain carries TRBV7-9 and TRBJ1-4; no reliable D call. V lost 3 bases, J lost 5 bases, and 13 bases lay in between. The CDR3 runs 15 residues. Germline V CDR1 and CDR2: SEHNR, FQNEAQ (reference sequence). In nucleotides, the CDR3 is TGTGCCAGCAGCTTTTATGATGCTAAGAATGAAAAACTGTTTTTT. This codes for CASSFYDAKNEKLFF.

This clone was counted a few times. This sequence joins TRBV9 and TRBJ2-5; 16 bases fit TRBD2. Trimming cost V 4 bases and J 4 bases; bases outside gene matches: 4. The length of the CDR3 is 16 residues. CDR1 is SGDLS, CDR2 YYNGEE, per germline. The CDR3 DNA reads TGTGCCAGCAGCCAAGGGACTAGCGGGGGGGCAGAGACCCAGTACTTC. Translating gives CASSQGTSGGAETQYF. Filled out from reference TRBV9 and TRBJ2-5, the complete variable domain reads DSGVTQTPKHLITATGQRVTLRCSPRSGDLSVYWYQQSLDQGLQFLIQYYNGEERAKGNILERFSAQQFPDLHSELNLSSLELGDSALYFCASSQGTSGGAETQYFGPGTRLLVL.

This chain joins TRBV7-9 and TRBJ2-7; weak D call: TRBD2 (6 bases). CDR1 and CDR2 (germline): SEHNR, FQNEAQ (reference sequence). The CDR3 consists of 16 residues. The germline V and J ends were trimmed by 5 bases and 6 bases, with 23 bases remaining between them. The CDR3: CASSPRQPGLGIEQYF. CDR3 DNA sequence: TGTGCCAGCAGCCCCCGGCAGCCGGGACTGGGAATCGAGCAGTACTTC. Full variable domain (outside the CDR3, taken from reference TRBV7-9 and TRBJ2-7): DTGVSQNPRHKITKRGQNVTFRCDPISEHNRLYWYRQTLGQGPEFLTYFQNEAQLEKSRLLSDRFSAERPKGSFSTLEIQRTEQGDSAMYLCASSPRQPGLGIEQYFGPGTRLTVT.

V gene TRBV5-4 combines with J gene TRBJ2-5; no definite D call. The CDR3 sequence is 12 residues long. V was trimmed by 7 bases and J by 5 bases, leaving 12 bases between them. Per germline, CDR1 SGHNT and CDR2 YYREEE (reference sequence). The CDR3 protein is CASSMEMETQYF. In DNA form, the CDR3 reads TGTGCCAGCTCAATGGAGATGGAGACCCAGTACTTC.